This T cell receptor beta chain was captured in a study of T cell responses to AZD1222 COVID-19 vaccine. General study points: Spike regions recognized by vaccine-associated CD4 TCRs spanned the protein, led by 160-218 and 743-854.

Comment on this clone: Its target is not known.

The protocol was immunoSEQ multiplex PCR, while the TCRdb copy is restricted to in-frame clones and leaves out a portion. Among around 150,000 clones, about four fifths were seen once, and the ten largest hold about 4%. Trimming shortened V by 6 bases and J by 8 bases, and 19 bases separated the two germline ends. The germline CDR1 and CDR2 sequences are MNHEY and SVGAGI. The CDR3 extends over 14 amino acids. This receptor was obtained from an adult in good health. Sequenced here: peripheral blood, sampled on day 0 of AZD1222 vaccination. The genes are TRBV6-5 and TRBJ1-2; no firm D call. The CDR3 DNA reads TGTGCCAGCAGCACTACCTCCGACATCTCCGGCTACACCTTC. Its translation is CASSTTSDISGYTF.